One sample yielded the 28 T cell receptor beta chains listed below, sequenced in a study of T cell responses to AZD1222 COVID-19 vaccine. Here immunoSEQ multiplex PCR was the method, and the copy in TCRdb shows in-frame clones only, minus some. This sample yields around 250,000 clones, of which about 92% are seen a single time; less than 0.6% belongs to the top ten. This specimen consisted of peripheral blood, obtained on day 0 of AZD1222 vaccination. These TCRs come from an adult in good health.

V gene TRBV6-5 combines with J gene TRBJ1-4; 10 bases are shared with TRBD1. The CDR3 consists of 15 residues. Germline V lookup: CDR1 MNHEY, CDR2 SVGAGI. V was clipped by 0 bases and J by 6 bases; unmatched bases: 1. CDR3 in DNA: TGTGCCAGCAGTTACTCCGGGACAGGGGATGAAAAACTGTTTTTT. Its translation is CASSYSGTGDEKLFF.

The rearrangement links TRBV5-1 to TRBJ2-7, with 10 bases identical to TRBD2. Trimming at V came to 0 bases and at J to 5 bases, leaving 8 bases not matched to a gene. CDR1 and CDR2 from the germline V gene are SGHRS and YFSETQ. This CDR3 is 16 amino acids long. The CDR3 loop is CASSLGGLAGANEQYF. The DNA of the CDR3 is TGCGCCAGCAGCTTGGGAGGTCTAGCGGGGGCAAACGAGCAGTACTTC. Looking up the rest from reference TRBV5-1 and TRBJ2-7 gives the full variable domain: KAGVTQTPRYLIKTRGQQVTLSCSPISGHRSVSWYQQTPGQGLQFLFEYFSETQRNKGNFPGRFSGRQFSNSRSEMNVSTLELGDSALYLCASSLGGLAGANEQYFGPGTRLTVT.

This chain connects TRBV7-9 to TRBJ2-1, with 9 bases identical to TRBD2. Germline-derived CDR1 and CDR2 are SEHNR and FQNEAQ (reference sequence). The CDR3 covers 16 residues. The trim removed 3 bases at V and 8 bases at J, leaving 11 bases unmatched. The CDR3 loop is CASSFGGGGAEDEQFF. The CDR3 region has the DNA TGTGCCAGCAGCTTCGGCGGCGGGGGGGCGGAGGATGAGCAGTTCTTC.

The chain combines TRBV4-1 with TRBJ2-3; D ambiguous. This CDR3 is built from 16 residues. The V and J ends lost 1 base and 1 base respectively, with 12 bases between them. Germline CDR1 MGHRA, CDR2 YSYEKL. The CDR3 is CASSQVYRSRTDTQYF. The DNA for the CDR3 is TGCGCCAGCAGCCAAGTGTACCGATCTCGCACAGATACGCAGTATTTT.

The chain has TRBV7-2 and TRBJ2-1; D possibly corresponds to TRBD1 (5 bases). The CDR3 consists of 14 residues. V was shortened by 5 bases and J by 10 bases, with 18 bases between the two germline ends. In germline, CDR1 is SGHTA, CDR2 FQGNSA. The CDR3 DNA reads TGTGCCAGCAGCCCCCAGCAGGGTCCAGGGGAGCAGTTCTTC. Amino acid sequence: CASSPQQGPGEQFF.

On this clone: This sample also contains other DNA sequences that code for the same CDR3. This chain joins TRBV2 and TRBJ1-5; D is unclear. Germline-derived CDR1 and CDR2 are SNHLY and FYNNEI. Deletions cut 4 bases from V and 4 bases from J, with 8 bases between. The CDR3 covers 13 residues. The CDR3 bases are TGTGCCAGCAGTGTGGACCGAAATCAGCCCCAGCATTTT. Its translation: CASSVDRNQPQHF.

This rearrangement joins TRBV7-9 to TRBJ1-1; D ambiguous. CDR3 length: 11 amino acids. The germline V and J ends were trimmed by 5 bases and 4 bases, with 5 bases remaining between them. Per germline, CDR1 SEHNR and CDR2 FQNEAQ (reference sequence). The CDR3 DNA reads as TGTGCCAGCAGCCAGTTCACTGAAGCTTTCTTT. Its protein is CASSQFTEAFF.

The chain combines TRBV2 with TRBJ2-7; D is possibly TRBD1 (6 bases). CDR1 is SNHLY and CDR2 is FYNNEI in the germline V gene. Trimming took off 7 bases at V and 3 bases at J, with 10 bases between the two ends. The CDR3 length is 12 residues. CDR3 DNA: TGTGCCAGCACCAAAGGGGGCTACGAGCAGTACTTC. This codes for CASTKGGYEQYF.

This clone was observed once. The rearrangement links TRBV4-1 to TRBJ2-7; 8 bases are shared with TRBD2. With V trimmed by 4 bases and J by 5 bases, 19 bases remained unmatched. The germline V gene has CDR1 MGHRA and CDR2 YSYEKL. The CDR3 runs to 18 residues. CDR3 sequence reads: CASSPLGLLIAGPDEQYF. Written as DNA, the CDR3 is TGCGCCAGCAGCCCCCTGGGGCTCTTAATAGCGGGGCCAGACGAGCAGTACTTC.

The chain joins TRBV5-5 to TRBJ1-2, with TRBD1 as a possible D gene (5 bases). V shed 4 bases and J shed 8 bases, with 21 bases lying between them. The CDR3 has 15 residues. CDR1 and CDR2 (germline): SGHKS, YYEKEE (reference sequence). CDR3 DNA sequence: TGTGCCAGCAGCCCTGGGGCAGGTTTTAGGCCCGGCTACACCTTC. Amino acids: CASSPGAGFRPGYTF. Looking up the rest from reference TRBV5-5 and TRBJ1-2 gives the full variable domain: DAGVTQSPTHLIKTRGQQVTLRCSPISGHKSVSWYQQVLGQGPQFIFQYYEKEERGRGNFPDRFSARQFPNYSSELNVNALLLGDSALYLCASSPGAGFRPGYTFGSGTRLTVV.

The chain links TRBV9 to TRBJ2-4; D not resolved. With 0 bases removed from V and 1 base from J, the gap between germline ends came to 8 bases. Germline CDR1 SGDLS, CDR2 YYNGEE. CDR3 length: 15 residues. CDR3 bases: TGTGCCAGCAGCGTAGGCCCAGAGGCCAAAAACATTCAGTACTTC. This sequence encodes CASSVGPEAKNIQYF.

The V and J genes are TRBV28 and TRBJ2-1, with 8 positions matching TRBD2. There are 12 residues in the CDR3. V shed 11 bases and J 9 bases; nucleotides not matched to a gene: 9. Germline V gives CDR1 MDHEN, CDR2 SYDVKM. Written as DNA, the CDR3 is TGTGCCGCCCTAAGCGGGAGCGGTGAGCAGTTCTTC. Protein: CAALSGSGEQFF. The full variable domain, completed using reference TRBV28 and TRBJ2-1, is DVKVTQSSRYLVKRTGEKVFLECVQDMDHENMFWYRQDPGLGLRLIYFSYDVKMKEKGDIPEGYSVSREKKERFSLILESASTNQTSMYLCAALSGSGEQFFGPGTRLTVL.

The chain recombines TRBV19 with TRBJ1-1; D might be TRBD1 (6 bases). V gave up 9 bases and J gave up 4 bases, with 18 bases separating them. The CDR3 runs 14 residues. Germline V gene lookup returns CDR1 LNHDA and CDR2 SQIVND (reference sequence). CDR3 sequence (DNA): TGTGCCAGCGGGGGCGGGGGAAGAGGCACTGAAGCTTTCTTT. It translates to CASGGGGRGTEAFF.

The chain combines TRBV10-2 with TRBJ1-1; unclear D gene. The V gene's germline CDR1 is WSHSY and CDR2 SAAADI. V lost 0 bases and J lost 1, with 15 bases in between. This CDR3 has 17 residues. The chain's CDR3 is CASSESVGLGSNTEAFF. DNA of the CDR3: TGCGCCAGCAGTGAGTCAGTGGGGTTGGGCTCGAACACTGAAGCTTTCTTT.

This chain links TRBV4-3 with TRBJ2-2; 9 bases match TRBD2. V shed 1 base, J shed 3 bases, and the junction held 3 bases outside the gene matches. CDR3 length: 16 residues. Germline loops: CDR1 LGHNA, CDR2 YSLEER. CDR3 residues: CASSQGLAGYTGELFF. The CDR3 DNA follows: TGCGCCAGCAGCCAAGGCCTAGCGGGGTACACCGGGGAGCTGTTTTTT.

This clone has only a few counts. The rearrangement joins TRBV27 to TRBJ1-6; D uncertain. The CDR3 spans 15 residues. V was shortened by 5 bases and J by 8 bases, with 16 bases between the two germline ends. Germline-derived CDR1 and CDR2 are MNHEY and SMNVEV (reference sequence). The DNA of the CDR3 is TGTGCCAGCAGTCCCGAATCGGGAAGACATTCACCCCTCCACTTT. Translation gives CASSPESGRHSPLHF.

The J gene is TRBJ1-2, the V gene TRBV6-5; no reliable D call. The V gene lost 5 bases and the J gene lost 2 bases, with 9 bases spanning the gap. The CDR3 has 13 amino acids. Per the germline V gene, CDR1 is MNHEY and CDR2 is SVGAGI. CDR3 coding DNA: TGTGCCAGCAGTCGGCCCTCAAACTATGGCTACACCTTC. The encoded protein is CASSRPSNYGYTF.

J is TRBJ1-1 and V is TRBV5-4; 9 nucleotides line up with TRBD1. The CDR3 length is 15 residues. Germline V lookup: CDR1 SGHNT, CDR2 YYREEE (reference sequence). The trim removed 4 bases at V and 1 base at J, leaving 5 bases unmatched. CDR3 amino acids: CASSTPGQGNTEAFF. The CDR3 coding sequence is TGTGCCAGCAGCACGCCGGGACAGGGGAACACTGAAGCTTTCTTT.

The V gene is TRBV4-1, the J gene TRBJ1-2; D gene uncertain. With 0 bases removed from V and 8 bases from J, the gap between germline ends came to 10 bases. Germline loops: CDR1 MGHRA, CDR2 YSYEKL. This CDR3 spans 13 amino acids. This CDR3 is CASSQDSSEGYTF. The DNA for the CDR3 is TGCGCCAGCAGCCAAGATTCCAGTGAGGGCTACACCTTC.

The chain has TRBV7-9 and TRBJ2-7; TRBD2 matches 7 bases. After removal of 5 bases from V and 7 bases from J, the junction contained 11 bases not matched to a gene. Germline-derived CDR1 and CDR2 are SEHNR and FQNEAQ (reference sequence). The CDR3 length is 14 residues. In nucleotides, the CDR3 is TGTGCCAGCAGCCCCCGGGACTACCCCCAAGAGCAGTACTTC. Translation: CASSPRDYPQEQYF.

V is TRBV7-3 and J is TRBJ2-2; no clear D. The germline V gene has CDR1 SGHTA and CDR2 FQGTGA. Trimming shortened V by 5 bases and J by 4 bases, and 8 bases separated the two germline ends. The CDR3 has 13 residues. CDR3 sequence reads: CASSAPSTGELFF. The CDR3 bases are TGTGCCAGCAGCGCCCCGAGCACCGGGGAGCTGTTTTTT. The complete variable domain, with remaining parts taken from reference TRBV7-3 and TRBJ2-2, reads GAGVSQTPSNKVTEKGKYVELRCDPISGHTALYWYRQSLGQGPEFLIYFQGTGAADDSGLPNDRFFAVRPEGSVSTLKIQRTERGDSAVYLCASSAPSTGELFFGEGSRLTVL.

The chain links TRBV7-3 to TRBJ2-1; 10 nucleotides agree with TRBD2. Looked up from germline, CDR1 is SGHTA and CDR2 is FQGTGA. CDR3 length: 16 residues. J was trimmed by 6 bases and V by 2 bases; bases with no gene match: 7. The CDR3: CASSLGPSGRGNEQFF. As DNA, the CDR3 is TGTGCCAGCAGCTTAGGGCCCAGCGGGAGGGGCAATGAGCAGTTCTTC.

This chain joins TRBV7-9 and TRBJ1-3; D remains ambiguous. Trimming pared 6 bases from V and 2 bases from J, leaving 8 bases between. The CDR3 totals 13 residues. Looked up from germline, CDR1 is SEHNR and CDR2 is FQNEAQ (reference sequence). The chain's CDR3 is CASRKTTGNTIYF. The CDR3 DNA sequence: TGTGCCAGCAGAAAGACAACTGGAAACACCATATATTTT. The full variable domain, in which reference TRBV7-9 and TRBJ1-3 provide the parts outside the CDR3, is DTGVSQNPRHKITKRGQNVTFRCDPISEHNRLYWYRQTLGQGPEFLTYFQNEAQLEKSRLLSDRFSAERPKGSFSTLEIQRTEQGDSAMYLCASRKTTGNTIYFGEGSWLTVV.

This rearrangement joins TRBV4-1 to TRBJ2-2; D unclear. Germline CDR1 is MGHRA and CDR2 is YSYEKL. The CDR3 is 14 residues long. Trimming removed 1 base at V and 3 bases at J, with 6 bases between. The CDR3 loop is CASSQAGYTGELFF. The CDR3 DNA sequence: TGCGCCAGCAGCCAAGCGGGCTACACCGGGGAGCTGTTTTTT.

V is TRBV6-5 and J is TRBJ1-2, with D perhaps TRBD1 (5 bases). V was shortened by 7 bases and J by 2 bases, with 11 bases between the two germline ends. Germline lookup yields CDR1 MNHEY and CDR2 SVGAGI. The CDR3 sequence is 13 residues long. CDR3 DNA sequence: TGTGCCAGCACACCAGGGACGAACTATGGCTACACCTTC. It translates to CASTPGTNYGYTF.

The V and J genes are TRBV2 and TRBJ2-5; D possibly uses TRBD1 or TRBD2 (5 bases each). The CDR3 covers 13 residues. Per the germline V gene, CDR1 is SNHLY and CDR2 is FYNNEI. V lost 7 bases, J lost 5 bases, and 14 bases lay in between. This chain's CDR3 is CASTGDGRETQYF. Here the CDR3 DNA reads TGTGCCAGCACTGGGGACGGAAGGGAGACCCAGTACTTC.

The CDR3 DNA sequence: TGTGCCAGCAGTGACCCTAACTTTAGCAATCAGCCCCAGCATTTT. It translates to CASSDPNFSNQPQHF. The V call is TRBV2, the J call TRBJ1-5; the D is unclear. This CDR3 has 15 amino acids. From germline, CDR1 is SNHLY and CDR2 FYNNEI. V gave up 3 bases and J gave up 0 bases, with 9 bases separating them. The entire variable domain, with the rest obtained from reference TRBV2 and TRBJ1-5, is as follows: EPEVTQTPSHQVTQMGQEVILRCVPISNHLYFYWYRQILGQKVEFLVSFYNNEISEKSEIFDDQFSVERPDGSNFTLKIRSTKLEDSAMYFCASSDPNFSNQPQHFGDGTRLSIL.

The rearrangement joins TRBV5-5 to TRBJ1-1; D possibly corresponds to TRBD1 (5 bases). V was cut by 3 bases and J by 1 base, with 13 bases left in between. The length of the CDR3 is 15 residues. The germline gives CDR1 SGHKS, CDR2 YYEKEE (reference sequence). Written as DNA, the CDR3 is TGTGCCAGCAGCTGGGGCGGGCGGACGAACACTGAAGCTTTCTTT. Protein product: CASSWGGRTNTEAFF.